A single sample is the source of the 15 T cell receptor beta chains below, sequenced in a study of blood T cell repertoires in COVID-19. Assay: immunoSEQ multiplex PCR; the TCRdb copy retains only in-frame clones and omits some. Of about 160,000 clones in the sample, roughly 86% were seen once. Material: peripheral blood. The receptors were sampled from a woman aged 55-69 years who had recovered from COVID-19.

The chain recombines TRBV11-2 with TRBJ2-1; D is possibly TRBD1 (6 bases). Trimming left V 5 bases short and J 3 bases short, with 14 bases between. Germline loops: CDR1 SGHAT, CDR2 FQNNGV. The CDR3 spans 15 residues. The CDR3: CASSPGTSNYNEQFF. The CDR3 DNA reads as TGTGCCAGCAGCCCCGGGACATCAAACTACAATGAGCAGTTCTTC.

CDR3 bases: TGTGCCAGCATCAGTTTCGCCCTGAACACTGAAGCTTTCTTT. Translation gives CASISFALNTEAFF. The J gene is TRBJ1-1, the V gene TRBV28; D is ambiguous. Germline V lookup: CDR1 MDHEN, CDR2 SYDVKM. The CDR3 consists of 14 residues. V lost 7 bases and J lost 0, with 12 bases in between.

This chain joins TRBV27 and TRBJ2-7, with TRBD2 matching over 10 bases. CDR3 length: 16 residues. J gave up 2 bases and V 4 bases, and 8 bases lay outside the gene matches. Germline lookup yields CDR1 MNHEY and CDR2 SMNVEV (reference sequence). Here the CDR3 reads CASSSILAGKTYEQYF. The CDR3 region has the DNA TGTGCCAGCAGTTCAATACTAGCGGGGAAAACCTACGAGCAGTACTTC.

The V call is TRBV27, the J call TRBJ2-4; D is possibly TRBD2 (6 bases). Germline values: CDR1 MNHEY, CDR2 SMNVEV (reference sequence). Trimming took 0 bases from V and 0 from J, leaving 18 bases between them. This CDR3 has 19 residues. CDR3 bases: TGTGCCAGCAGTTTATCGAGTTGGGACTGGGGGGAAGCCAAAAACATTCAGTACTTC. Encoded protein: CASSLSSWDWGEAKNIQYF.

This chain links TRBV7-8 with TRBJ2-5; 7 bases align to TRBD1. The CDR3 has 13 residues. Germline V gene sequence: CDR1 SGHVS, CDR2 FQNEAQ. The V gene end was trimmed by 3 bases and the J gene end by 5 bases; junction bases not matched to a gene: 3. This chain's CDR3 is CASSFTGVETQYF. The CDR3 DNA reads TGTGCCAGCAGCTTTACAGGGGTTGAGACCCAGTACTTC.

The CDR3 sequence: CASSLRGQGTYEQYF. The CDR3 coding sequence is TGTGCCAGCAGTTTAAGGGGACAGGGGACCTACGAGCAGTACTTC. The chain couples TRBV27 to TRBJ2-7; 10 bases are shared with TRBD1. Trimming cost V 2 bases and J 2 bases; bases outside gene matches: 3. Germline V lookup: CDR1 MNHEY, CDR2 SMNVEV (reference sequence). The CDR3 is 15 residues long.

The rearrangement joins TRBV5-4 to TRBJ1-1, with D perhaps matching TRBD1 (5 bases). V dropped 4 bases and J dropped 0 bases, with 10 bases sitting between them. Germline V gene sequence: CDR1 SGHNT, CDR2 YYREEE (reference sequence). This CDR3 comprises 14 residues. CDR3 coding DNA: TGTGCCAGCAGCGGGGCGGGAATGAACACTGAAGCTTTCTTT. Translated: CASSGAGMNTEAFF. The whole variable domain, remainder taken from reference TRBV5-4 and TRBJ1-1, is ETGVTQSPTHLIKTRGQQVTLRCSSQSGHNTVSWYQQALGQGPQFIFQYYREEENGRGNFPPRFSGLQFPNYSSELNVNALELDDSALYLCASSGAGMNTEAFFGQGTRLTVV.

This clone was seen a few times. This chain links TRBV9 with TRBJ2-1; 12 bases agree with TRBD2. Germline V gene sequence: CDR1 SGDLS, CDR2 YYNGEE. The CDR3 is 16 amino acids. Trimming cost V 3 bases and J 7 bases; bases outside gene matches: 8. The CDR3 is CASSGSSGGEGNEQFF. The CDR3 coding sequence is TGTGCCAGCAGCGGCTCTAGCGGGGGGGAAGGTAATGAGCAGTTCTTC.

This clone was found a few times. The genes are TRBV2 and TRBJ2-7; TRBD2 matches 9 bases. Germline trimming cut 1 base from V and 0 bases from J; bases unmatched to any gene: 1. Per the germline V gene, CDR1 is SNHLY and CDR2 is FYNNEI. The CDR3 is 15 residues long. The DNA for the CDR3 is TGTGCCAGCAGTGAAGGGCGGGGGGGCTCCTACGAGCAGTACTTC. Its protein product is CASSEGRGGSYEQYF.

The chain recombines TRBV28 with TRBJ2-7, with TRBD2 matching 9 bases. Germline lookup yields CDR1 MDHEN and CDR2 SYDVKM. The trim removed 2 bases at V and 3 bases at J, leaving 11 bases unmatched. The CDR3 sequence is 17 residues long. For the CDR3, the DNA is TGTGCCAGCAGTTTAACCCCCCGGCTAGCGGGGAACTACGAGCAGTACTTC. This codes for CASSLTPRLAGNYEQYF.

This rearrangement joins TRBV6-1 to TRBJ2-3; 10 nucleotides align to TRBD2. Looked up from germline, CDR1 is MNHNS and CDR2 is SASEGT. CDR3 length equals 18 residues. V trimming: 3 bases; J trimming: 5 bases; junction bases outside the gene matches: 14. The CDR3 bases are TGTGCCAGCAGTGATCGTTCGAGGGAGCGGGGGGGCCGAGATACGCAGTATTTT. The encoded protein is CASSDRSRERGGRDTQYF.

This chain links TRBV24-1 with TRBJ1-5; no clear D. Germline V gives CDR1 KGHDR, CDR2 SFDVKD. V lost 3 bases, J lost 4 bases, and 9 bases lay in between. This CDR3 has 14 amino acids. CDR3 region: CATSDLSTNQPQHF. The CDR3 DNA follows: TGTGCCACCAGTGATCTAAGTACTAATCAGCCCCAGCATTTT.

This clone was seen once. The DNA for the CDR3 is TGCGCCAGCAGCCAAGACCCGGGACAGACTTTTTCCTACGAGCAGTACTTC. Protein: CASSQDPGQTFSYEQYF. The V gene is TRBV4-1, the J gene TRBJ2-7; 7 nucleotides match TRBD1. The CDR3 covers 17 residues. CDR1 is MGHRA and CDR2 is YSYEKL in the germline V gene. Germline trimming cut 0 bases from V and 1 base from J; bases unmatched to any gene: 9.

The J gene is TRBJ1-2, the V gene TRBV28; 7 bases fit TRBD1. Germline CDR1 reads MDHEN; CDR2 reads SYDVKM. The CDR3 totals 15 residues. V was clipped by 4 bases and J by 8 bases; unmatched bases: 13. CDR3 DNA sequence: TGTGCCAGCAGTTGGTCAGGGGGGACCGGAGGAGGCTACACCTTC. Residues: CASSWSGGTGGGYTF.

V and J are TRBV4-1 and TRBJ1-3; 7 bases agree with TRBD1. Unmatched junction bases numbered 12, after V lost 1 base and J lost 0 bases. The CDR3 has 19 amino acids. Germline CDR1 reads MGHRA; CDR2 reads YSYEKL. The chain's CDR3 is CASSQVRYRGIPSGNTIYF. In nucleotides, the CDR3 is TGCGCCAGCAGCCAAGTTCGATACAGGGGAATACCCTCTGGAAACACCATATATTTT.